These 21 T cell receptor beta chains were all obtained from the same sample, sequenced in a study of beta chain features in type 1 diabetes. The whole isolated RNA underwent reverse transcription, so sequencing captured expressed TCRB transcripts. Only in-frame clones appear in the TCRdb table, and some are missing; sequencing was by immunoSEQ multiplex PCR. The table lists some 700,000 clones, roughly an eighth of them singletons. These receptors have no identified antigens. Study-wide results and limits: The study found moderately but significantly shorter TCRB CDR3s in all four CD4+ subsets of Type 1 diabetes patients.

Sequencing used naive CD4+ T cells from blood. These receptors were collected from a man aged 18 to 30 with type 1 diabetes.

This clone was counted between two and nine times. The gene calls are TRBV2 and TRBJ1-2; no clear D. The CDR3 is made up of 12 amino acids. Germline CDR1 is SNHLY and CDR2 is FYNNEI. Trimming shortened V by 7 bases and J by 8 bases, and 14 bases separated the two germline ends. The CDR3 nucleotides read TGTGCCAGCAAGGAAGGGAGTCACGGCTACACCTTC. This sequence encodes CASKEGSHGYTF.

The rearrangement links TRBV7-8 to TRBJ2-1; D gene unclear. V was cut by 3 bases and J by 4 bases, with 16 bases left in between. This CDR3 region has 16 residues. Germline values: CDR1 SGHVS, CDR2 FQNEAQ. The CDR3 region is CASSLARLAGYNEQFF. CDR3 coding DNA: TGTGCCAGCAGCTTGGCCCGTCTGGCAGGATACAATGAGCAGTTCTTC.

This chain links TRBV4-2 with TRBJ2-1; TRBD2 matches 9 bases. The V segment lost 6 bases and the J segment 2 bases; nucleotides outside the gene matches: 2. This CDR3 region has 14 residues. The germline gives CDR1 LGHNA, CDR2 YNFKEQ. The CDR3 region has the DNA TGTGCCAGCAGTGGCGGGGGGGCCTACAATGAGCAGTTCTTC. Amino acid sequence: CASSGGGAYNEQFF.

The chain joins TRBV6-1 to TRBJ1-5, with TRBD1 as a possible D gene (6 bases). The length of the CDR3 is 11 residues. Germline assignment: CDR1 MNHNS and CDR2 SASEGT. V lost 4 bases to trimming and J lost 10 bases, with 8 bases between them. This CDR3 is CASSVQGPQHF. The CDR3 coding sequence is TGTGCCAGCAGTGTACAGGGACCCCAGCATTTT.

This clone was counted between two and nine times. The genes are TRBV16 and TRBJ1-1; the match to TRBD1 covers 10 bases. Losses at the gene ends were 4 bases for V and 5 bases for J; bases not matched to a gene: 7. Germline CDR1 reads KGHSY; CDR2 reads FQNENV. This CDR3 spans 15 amino acids. The CDR3 protein is CASSPLTGGLTEAFF. CDR3 in DNA: TGTGCCAGCAGCCCGCTGACAGGGGGCTTAACTGAAGCTTTCTTT. The full variable domain, its missing parts supplied by reference TRBV16 and TRBJ1-1, is GEEVAQTPKHLVRGEGQKAKLYCAPIKGHSYVFWYQQVLKNEFKFLISFQNENVFDETGMPKERFSAKCLPNSPCSLEIQATKLEDSAVYFCASSPLTGGLTEAFFGQGTRLTVV.

This chain uses TRBV9 with TRBJ1-1; D is unclear. The CDR3 contains 14 residues. The germline CDR1 and CDR2 sequences are SGDLS and YYNGEE. V was trimmed by 0 bases and J by 4 bases, leaving 10 bases between them. For the CDR3, the DNA is TGTGCCAGCAGCGTAGCTCCAGAGAGCACTGAAGCTTTCTTT. It yields the protein CASSVAPESTEAFF.

This chain links TRBV30 with TRBJ1-5, with unresolved D. V gave up 2 bases and J gave up 0 bases, with 8 bases separating them. This CDR3 region has 14 residues. Germline V gene lookup returns CDR1 GTSNPN and CDR2 SVGIG (reference sequence). The CDR3 sequence: CAWSSQFSNQPQHF. The CDR3 DNA sequence: TGTGCCTGGAGTAGCCAGTTTAGCAATCAGCCCCAGCATTTT.

This clone was recorded a few times. The chain is built from TRBV5-1 and TRBJ2-5; D is ambiguous. V lost 0 bases and J 3 bases, leaving 9 bases between the germline ends. Looked up from germline, CDR1 is SGHRS and CDR2 is YFSETQ. The CDR3 has 14 residues. The chain's CDR3 is CASSLAAAEETQYF. Written as DNA, the CDR3 is TGCGCCAGCAGCTTGGCCGCGGCAGAAGAGACCCAGTACTTC.

V is TRBV28 and J is TRBJ1-2; D perhaps matches TRBD1 (5 bases). V lost 3 bases, J lost 7 bases, and 18 bases lay in between. The CDR3 has 15 amino acids. The germline V gene encodes CDR1 MDHEN and CDR2 SYDVKM. CDR3 residues: CASSLGTAVPSGYTF. The CDR3 bases are TGTGCCAGCAGTTTGGGGACGGCGGTTCCGTCTGGCTACACCTTC.

The chain joins TRBV6-5 to TRBJ2-1; D might be TRBD1 (6 bases). This CDR3 has 13 residues. The ends were cut back, 6 bases at V and 2 bases at J, with 8 bases in the middle. The germline CDR1 and CDR2 sequences are MNHEY and SVGAGI. CDR3 sequence reads: CASSRTAYNEQFF. Here the CDR3 DNA reads TGTGCCAGCAGCCGGACAGCCTACAATGAGCAGTTCTTC.

The table lists this clone with a few counts. This CDR3 is also generated by other DNA sequences in the sample. The chain couples TRBV30 to TRBJ1-5, with D possibly matching TRBD1 (5 bases). The CDR3 runs to 13 residues. CDR1 and CDR2 from the germline V gene are GTSNPN and SVGIG (reference sequence). Trimming stripped 1 base from V and 5 bases from J, with 9 bases between. CDR3 sequence reads: CAWSAQGDQPQHF. The CDR3 bases are TGTGCCTGGAGTGCCCAAGGGGATCAGCCCCAGCATTTT.

The rearrangement links TRBV10-2 to TRBJ1-1, with 10 nucleotides matching TRBD1. Germline V gene data show CDR1 as WSHSY and CDR2 as SAAADI. This CDR3 has 15 residues. J lost 2 bases, V lost 3 bases, and 3 bases had no gene match. CDR3 nucleotide sequence: TGCGCCAGCAGTGATTGGGACAGGGGTAACACTGAAGCTTTCTTT. Translation: CASSDWDRGNTEAFF.

The gene calls are TRBV4-1 and TRBJ2-3, with D perhaps being TRBD1 or TRBD2 (5 bases each). Germline CDR1 is MGHRA and CDR2 is YSYEKL. This CDR3 region has 15 residues. V lost 1 base and J lost 0, with 8 bases in between. The CDR3 loop reads CASSQGDRSTDTQYF. CDR3 DNA sequence: TGCGCCAGCAGCCAAGGGGACCGAAGCACAGATACGCAGTATTTT.

The V and J genes are TRBV9 and TRBJ2-1; 12 bases are a match to TRBD2. The CDR3 loop spans 17 amino acids. The junction had 5 bases not matched to a gene; V was cut back by 0 bases and J by 4 bases. The germline V gene encodes CDR1 SGDLS and CDR2 YYNGEE. The CDR3 loop is CASSVAPSGGAYNEQFF. The CDR3 DNA reads as TGTGCCAGCAGCGTAGCTCCTAGCGGGGGGGCATACAATGAGCAGTTCTTC.

This clone was seen a few times. This chain links TRBV11-2 with TRBJ2-3; maybe TRBD2 (6 bases). Germline CDR1 and CDR2: SGHAT and FQNNGV. The length of the CDR3 is 14 residues. Between the trimmed V and J ends, which lost 6 bases and 4 bases, there was a span of 14 bases. The CDR3 coding sequence is TGTGCCAGCAGTGGGGCGGGGTGGGCAGATACGCAGTATTTT. It codes for CASSGAGWADTQYF. The full variable domain, with the rest looked up from reference TRBV11-2 and TRBJ2-3, is EAGVAQSPRYKIIEKRQSVAFWCNPISGHATLYWYQQILGQGPKLLIQFQNNGVVDDSQLPKDRFSAERLKGVDSTLKIQPAKLEDSAVYLCASSGAGWADTQYFGPGTRLTVL.

The chain recombines TRBV5-1 with TRBJ1-2, with 8 bases fitting TRBD1. The germline CDR1 and CDR2 sequences are SGHRS and YFSETQ. This CDR3 contains 13 residues. V shed 7 bases and J 2 bases; nucleotides not matched to a gene: 4. As DNA, the CDR3 is TGCGCCAGCGGACAGGGAGGGAACTATGGCTACACCTTC. Its translation: CASGQGGNYGYTF. The full variable domain, completed using reference TRBV5-1 and TRBJ1-2, is KAGVTQTPRYLIKTRGQQVTLSCSPISGHRSVSWYQQTPGQGLQFLFEYFSETQRNKGNFPGRFSGRQFSNSRSEMNVSTLELGDSALYLCASGQGGNYGYTFGSGTRLTVV.

This clone was seen a few times. V gene TRBV4-2 combines with J gene TRBJ1-3, with TRBD1 as a possible D gene (6 bases). Germline CDR1 reads LGHNA; CDR2 reads YNFKEQ. Trimming took off 4 bases at V and 0 bases at J, with 13 bases between the two ends. The CDR3 runs to 16 residues. The CDR3 DNA follows: TGTGCCAGCAGCCCCCCGACAGGTGGCTCTGGAAACACCATATATTTT. Translated, it gives CASSPPTGGSGNTIYF.

The V call is TRBV6-5, the J call TRBJ2-5, with 7 bases that match TRBD1. The CDR3 totals 15 residues. Germline V gives CDR1 MNHEY, CDR2 SVGAGI. J gave up 1 base and V 6 bases, and 8 bases lay outside the gene matches. In DNA form, the CDR3 reads TGTGCCAGCAGCATAGACAGGGCCAGCCAAGAGACCCAGTACTTC. This translates into CASSIDRASQETQYF.

Worth noting for this clone: Other DNA sequences of this sample code for an identical CDR3. This chain uses TRBV27 with TRBJ1-1, with no clear D. This CDR3 is built from 13 residues. Germline values: CDR1 MNHEY, CDR2 SMNVEV (reference sequence). Between the trimmed V and J ends, which lost 1 base and 1 base, there was a span of 4 bases. The CDR3 DNA sequence: TGTGCCAGCAGTTTATTAGGGAACACTGAAGCTTTCTTT. This encodes CASSLLGNTEAFF.

The chain joins TRBV7-2 to TRBJ1-3; a weak D match, TRBD1 (6 bases). Germline CDR1 is SGHTA and CDR2 is FQGNSA. V dropped 3 bases and J dropped 1 base, with 7 bases sitting between them. The CDR3 consists of 14 residues. The CDR3 DNA sequence: TGTGCCAGCAGCTTTCAGGGGTCTGGAAACACCATATATTTT. Protein sequence: CASSFQGSGNTIYF.

The chain recombines TRBV4-1 with TRBJ2-5; D unclear. The CDR3 totals 17 residues. The ends were cut back, 0 bases at V and 4 bases at J, with 18 bases in the middle. The germline V gene encodes CDR1 MGHRA and CDR2 YSYEKL. The CDR3 nucleotides read TGCGCCAGCAGCCAAGATCTCCTAACGGAGCGCCCAGAGACCCAGTACTTC. It yields the protein CASSQDLLTERPETQYF.